This T cell receptor beta chain was observed in a study of post-analysis software for immune sequencing data. Overall study context: Included courses were relapsing-remitting and secondary progressive multiple sclerosis; progressive-relapsing multiple sclerosis was also included. Study-wide findings and caveats: In patients, roughly five TRBV segments were more frequent than in controls, with TRBV5-6, TRBV5-1 and TRBV20-1 among them. When the samples were clustered directly with F measure, those that had been prepared in the same batch showed strong co-clustering.

This clonotype was seen a few times. Its antigen remains unidentified. CDR1 is DFQATT and CDR2 is SNEGSKA in the germline V gene (reference sequence). The V end was cut by 1 base, the J end by 3 bases, with 13 bases between. CDR3 length: 15 residues. cDNA libraries for TCR beta contained unique molecular identifiers. With about 0.95 to 11 million T cells as the source, 500,000 to 650,000 cDNA molecules resulted. One entry per CDR3 protein results from TCRdb running MiXCR on the PCR reads. The sample consists of about 570,000 distinct CDR3 sequences, under 40% of them appearing once. Sequencing used blood. This TCR was sampled from a girl between 2 and 17 years old with multiple sclerosis. The rearrangement uses TRBV20-1 and TRBJ2-4; D is unclear. This CDR3 reads CSARVGRSDKNIQYF. CDR3 DNA: TGCAGTGCTAGAGTAGGCAGGAGCGACAAAAACATTCAGTACTTC.